This T cell receptor beta chain is drawn from a study of blood T cell repertoires in COVID-19. Sequenced by immunoSEQ multiplex PCR; TCRdb stores in-frame clones only, minus some. The data show about 99,000 clones, with approximately 88% seen just once and approximately 3.5% held by the top ten. This clone came up once. One junction end does not reproduce the germline sequence, and a read error may be involved. This CDR3 has 14 amino acids. Germline CDR1 is LGHDT and CDR2 is YNNKEL (reference sequence). This receptor was taken from a woman between 55 and 75 years old with acute or convalescent COVID-19. The specimen was peripheral blood. V usage is TRBV3-1 (or the pseudogene TRBV3-2) and J usage is TRBJ2-1; 9 nucleotides line up with TRBD2. The CDR3 DNA follows: TGTGCCAGCACCCAAAAGGGACTAGCTCTTGAGCAGTTCTTC. This translates into CASTQKGLALEQFF.